This T cell receptor beta chain comes out of a study of shared clonotypes between healthy human individuals. Germline-derived CDR1 and CDR2 are SGHKS and YYEKEE (reference sequence). The CDR3 length is 16 residues. V shed 4 bases and J shed 3 bases, with 19 bases lying between them. Method: immunoSEQ multiplex PCR; TCRdb's copy keeps in-frame clones and lacks some. The sample lists approximately 340,000 clones, 74% occurring once. The sequenced material came from memory CD4+ T cells sorted from blood. Subset defined: CD45RA-negative fraction. The source is a man under 40 in good health. V usage is TRBV5-5 and J usage is TRBJ1-2; D not resolved. The CDR3 DNA reads TGTGCCAGCAGCCCGAAGACCCCCCGGGCGGACTATGGCTACACCTTC. Its protein is CASSPKTPRADYGYTF. Variable domain in full (rest from reference TRBV5-5 and TRBJ1-2): DAGVTQSPTHLIKTRGQQVTLRCSPISGHKSVSWYQQVLGQGPQFIFQYYEKEERGRGNFPDRFSARQFPNYSSELNVNALLLGDSALYLCASSPKTPRADYGYTFGSGTRLTVV.